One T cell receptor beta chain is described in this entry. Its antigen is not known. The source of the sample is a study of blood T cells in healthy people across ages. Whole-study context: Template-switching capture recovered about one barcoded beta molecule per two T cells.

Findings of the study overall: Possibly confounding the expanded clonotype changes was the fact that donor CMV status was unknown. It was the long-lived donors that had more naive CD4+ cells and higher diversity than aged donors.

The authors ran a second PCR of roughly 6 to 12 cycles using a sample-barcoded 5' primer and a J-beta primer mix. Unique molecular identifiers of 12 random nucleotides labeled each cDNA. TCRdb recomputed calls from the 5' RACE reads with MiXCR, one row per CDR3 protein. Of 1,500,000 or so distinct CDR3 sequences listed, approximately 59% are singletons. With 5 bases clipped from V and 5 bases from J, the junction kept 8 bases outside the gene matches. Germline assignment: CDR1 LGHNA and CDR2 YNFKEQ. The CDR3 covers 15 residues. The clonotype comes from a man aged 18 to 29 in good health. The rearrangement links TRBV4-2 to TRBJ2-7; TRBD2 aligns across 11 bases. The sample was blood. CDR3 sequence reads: CASSIRLAGNHEQYF. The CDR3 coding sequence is TGTGCCAGCAGCATACGACTAGCGGGAAACCACGAGCAGTACTTC.